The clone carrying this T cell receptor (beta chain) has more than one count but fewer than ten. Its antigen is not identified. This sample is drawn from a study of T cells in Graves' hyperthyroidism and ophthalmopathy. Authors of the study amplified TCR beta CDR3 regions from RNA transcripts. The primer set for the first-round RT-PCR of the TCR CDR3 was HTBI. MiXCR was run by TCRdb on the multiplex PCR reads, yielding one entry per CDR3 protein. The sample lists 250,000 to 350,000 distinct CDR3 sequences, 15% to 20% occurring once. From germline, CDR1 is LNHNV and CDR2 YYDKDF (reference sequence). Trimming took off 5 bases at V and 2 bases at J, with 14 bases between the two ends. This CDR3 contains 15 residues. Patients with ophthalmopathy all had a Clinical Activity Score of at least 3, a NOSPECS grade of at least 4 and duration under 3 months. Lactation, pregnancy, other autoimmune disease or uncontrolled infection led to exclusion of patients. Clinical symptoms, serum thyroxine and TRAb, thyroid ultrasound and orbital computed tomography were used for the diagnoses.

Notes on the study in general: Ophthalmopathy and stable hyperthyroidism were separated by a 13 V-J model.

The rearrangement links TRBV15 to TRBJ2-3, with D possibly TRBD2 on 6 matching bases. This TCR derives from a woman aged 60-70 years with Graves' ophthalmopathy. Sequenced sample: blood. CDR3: CATSDKRAYTDTQYF. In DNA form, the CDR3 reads TGTGCCACCAGCGACAAGCGGGCGTACACAGATACGCAGTATTTT.